This TCR beta chain emerged from a study of blood T cell repertoires in COVID-19. The repertoire was sequenced with immunoSEQ multiplex PCR; TCRdb's copy has only in-frame clones and lacks some. The sample lists 180,000 or so clones, roughly 85% occurring once. CDR1 is MNHEY and CDR2 is SVGAGI in the germline V gene. V shed 6 bases and J 3 bases; nucleotides not matched to a gene: 8. This CDR3 is built from 15 residues. Which cohort a participant joined came from the clinical history participants gave. Before being deemed recovered, Cohort 3 donors had two negative PCRs, clearance, or symptom resolution.

The sequenced sample consisted of PBMCs or T cells enriched from blood (not recorded which). This rearrangement joins TRBV6-5 to TRBJ2-7; 10 bases are a match to TRBD2. The TCR originated in a middle-aged man who had recovered from COVID-19. The CDR3 loop reads CASRLWTSGNYEQYF. CDR3 nucleotide sequence: TGTGCCAGCAGGCTCTGGACTAGCGGAAACTACGAGCAGTACTTC.